This TCR beta chain was sequenced during a study of beta chain features in type 1 diabetes. Study-level results: VDJ junctions from type 1 diabetes patients carried fewer insertions and larger deletions. Patients showed naive, central memory and Treg TCRB repertoires that appeared more similar than those of healthy donors. A cDNA-based sequencing approach could over-represent cells with high TCR expression.

Expressed TCRB transcripts were sequenced, since all the RNA that had been isolated was reverse transcribed. Measured with immunoSEQ multiplex PCR; TCRdb has only the in-frame clones, and not every one. The table lists about 180,000 clones, about an eighth of them singletons, with approximately 0.62% in the top ten. The CDR3 has 16 residues. Per germline, CDR1 KGHSH and CDR2 LQKENI. The V and J ends lost 2 bases and 4 bases respectively, with 16 bases between them. As concerns this clone: Its antigen is as yet unknown.

The chain couples TRBV18 to TRBJ2-3; D perhaps matches TRBD2 (5 bases). The receptor comes from a young woman in good health. Sequencing input: central memory CD4+ T cells from blood. As DNA, the CDR3 is TGTGCCAGCTCACCAGGTGGTGCTACCGGGGCAGATACGCAGTATTTT. This encodes CASSPGGATGADTQYF.